The clone carrying this TCR beta chain was seen a few times. The antigen remains unidentified. The sample comes from a study of T-cell memory formation after mild COVID-19. Germline V gives CDR1 SSHAT, CDR2 FNYEAQ (reference sequence). This CDR3 contains 16 residues. Trimming removed 1 base at V and 0 bases at J, with 10 bases between. Study-level points and caveats: The CD4+ clones that contracted clustered mainly within CM and EM, and the CD8+ clones concentrated in EMRA. While clones contracting from day 15 to 85 were balanced between CD4 and CD8, later expanders leaned CD4+.

A 5'RACE reaction primed in the constant segment made cDNA libraries of TCR alpha and TCR beta, and these carried sample barcodes and UMIs. TCRdb reanalysed the 5' RACE reads using MiXCR and keeps one entry per CDR3 protein. The data hold about 430,000 distinct CDR3 sequences, with roughly 26% observed a single time. The specimen sequenced was PBMCs or a T cell subset sorted from them (not recorded which). This clonotype originated in an adult woman who had mild COVID-19 (a few samples of this study predate the infection). Cell type and time point are not known. The chain employs TRBV7-7 and TRBJ2-1, with D unclear. CDR3 sequence reads: CASSLGQDPSYNEQFF. The CDR3 DNA reads as TGTGCCAGCAGCTTAGGGCAGGACCCCTCCTACAATGAGCAGTTCTTC. Full variable domain (remainder filled in from reference TRBV7-7 and TRBJ2-1): GAGVSQSPRYKVTKRGQDVTLRCDPISSHATLYWYQQALGQGPEFLTYFNYEAQPDKSGLPSDRFSAERPEGSISTLTIQRTEQRDSAMYRCASSLGQDPSYNEQFFGPGTRLTVL.